The entry below gives a single TCR beta chain sequence along with its context. Its antigen remains undetermined. Qualities for individual bases were not recorded, and no much larger clone is one base off. CDR1 and CDR2 (MNHEY, SVGAGI) derive from the germline V gene. Between the V and J ends, shortened by 2 bases and 6 bases respectively, the junction contains 13 bases. There are 14 amino acids in the CDR3, from cysteine to phenylalanine inclusive. Of the read, only the CDR3 DNA is kept; its 42 bases are in frame from base 1. This sample stems from a study of control samples from healthy donors and cancer patients (dated by TCRdb to about 2020). The library was built by means of the immunoSEQ multiplex PCR assay. Entries here come from immuneACCESS through TCRdb and include only in-frame sequences with V and J called. Some clones fail to appear in such tables; in the studies checked, an unresolved V gene covers under half of the shortfall, and the cause of the remainder is unknown. The sample table shows 100,000 to 150,000 clones, and more than 75% are seen once. 1.5% to 2% of the sample lies in the top ten.

The specimen sequenced was blood. This clonotype originated in a man younger than 30 in good health. This chain joins TRBV6-5 to TRBJ1-1; the D gene is perhaps TRBD1, on 6 matching bases. The CDR3 amino acid sequence is: CASSYIGGQAEAFF. The sequence in DNA is TGTGCCAGCAGTTACATCGGGGGGCAGGCTGAAGCTTTCTTT.